This T cell receptor beta chain was sequenced for a study of blood T cell repertoires in COVID-19. CDR1 is SNHLY, CDR2 FYNNEI, per germline. CDR3 length equals 13 residues. Trimming stripped 6 bases from V and 3 bases from J, with 12 bases between. Repertoires were generated with immunoSEQ multiplex PCR, while TCRdb's copy carries only in-frame clones and drops some. The profile covers around 160,000 clones, with 85% to 90% appearing a single time and more than 1% taken by the ten largest. This study enrolled people aged about 18 to 95 from approximately 25 US geographic areas. The chain recombines TRBV2 with TRBJ2-7, with D perhaps matching TRBD2 (5 bases). The receptor comes from a woman under 40 with acute COVID-19. Sequencing was carried out using PBMCs or T cells enriched from blood (not recorded which). The CDR3 DNA is TGTGCCAGCAGACCGACTACCTACTACGAGCAGTACTTC. It specifies CASRPTTYYEQYF.